These 12 T cell receptor beta chains share one sample of origin, sequenced in a study of T cells in Graves' hyperthyroidism and ophthalmopathy. TCR beta CDR3 regions were amplified from RNA transcripts. A set of HTBI primers served as the primers for a first-round RT-PCR of the TCR CDR3. TCRdb passed the multiplex PCR reads through MiXCR, listing each CDR3 protein once. The sample has a few hundred thousand distinct CDR3 sequences, roughly 50% seen once; the top ten hold approximately 8.2%. The sample consisted of peripheral blood or thyroid tissue (not recorded which). The source of these receptors is a woman aged 18-35 years with Graves' hyperthyroidism.

The V and J genes are TRBV15 and TRBJ1-4; D unresolved. The CDR3 is made up of 12 amino acids. The germline V gene has CDR1 LNHNV and CDR2 YYDKDF (reference sequence). V dropped 0 bases and J dropped 8 bases, with 4 bases sitting between them. The CDR3 region has the DNA TGTGCCACCAGCAGAGAGGGGGAAAAACTGTTTTTT. Translation: CATSREGEKLFF.

This chain uses TRBV29-1 with TRBJ2-4; TRBD2 matches at 10 bases. V shed 6 bases and J 9 bases; nucleotides not matched to a gene: 8. Germline V CDR1 and CDR2: SQVTM, ANQGSEA. This CDR3 is 13 amino acids long. CDR3 in DNA: TGCAGCGTCATAGCGGGAGGTGGTACCATTCAGTACTTC. This encodes CSVIAGGGTIQYF.

In the case of this clonotype: A much larger clonotype is one base distant, so this may be a read error. V and J are TRBV5-1 and TRBJ2-7; D not certain. Trimming shortened V by 0 bases and J by 0 bases, and 7 bases separated the two germline ends. The germline V gene encodes CDR1 SGHRS and CDR2 YFSETQ. The CDR3 covers 14 residues. In nucleotides, the CDR3 is TGCGCCAGCAGCTTGGAAGGGAACTCCTACGAGCAGTACTTC. Its translation is CASSLEGNSYEQYF.

The chain couples TRBV7-2 to TRBJ1-1; TRBD1 matches at 9 bases. CDR1 and CDR2 from the germline V gene are SGHTA and FQGNSA. The CDR3 is 14 amino acids. Trimming cost V 6 bases and J 9 bases; bases outside gene matches: 11. The DNA of the CDR3 is TGTGCCAGCAGACCGACAGGGGGTGTAATCAAAGCTTTCTTT. This gives the protein CASRPTGGVIKAFF. Combining the CDR3 with reference TRBV7-2 and TRBJ1-1 gives the whole variable domain GAGVSQSPSNKVTEKGKDVELRCDPISGHTALYWYRQSLGQGLEFLIYFQGNSAPDKSGLPSDRFSAERTGGSVSTLTIQRTQQEDSAVYLCASRPTGGVIKAFFGQGTRLTVV.

Worth noting for this clonotype: This CDR3 fails to terminate in the conserved phenylalanine or tryptophan, so it likely reflects a read error. The limits of the CDR3 on the DNA are not certain, so only TCRdb's listed CDR3 is given. This chain connects TRBV7-6 to TRBJ1-4. Germline V gives CDR1 SGHVS, CDR2 FNYEAQ. Including both end residues, the CDR3 is 10 amino acids long. The CDR3 spells CASSSRPRSV.

There are many counts of this clonotype. This chain links TRBV7-9 with TRBJ1-4; 7 bases map to TRBD1. J gave up 6 bases and V 7 bases, and 5 bases lay outside the gene matches. Per germline, CDR1 SEHNR and CDR2 FQNEAQ (reference sequence). The CDR3 totals 13 residues. DNA for the CDR3: TGTGCCAGCACGCAGGGGGTAGATGAAAAACTGTTTTTT. Residues: CASTQGVDEKLFF.

About this clonotype itself: Given a much more abundant clone one base away, this may be a read error. Since the CDR3 does not end with the conserved phenylalanine or tryptophan, this likely comes from a read error. V and J are TRBV29-1 and TRBJ1-1; D unclear. CDR1 SQVTM and CDR2 ANQGSEA come from the germline V gene. The CDR3 extends over 13 amino acids. With 7 bases removed from V and 1 base from J, the gap between germline ends came to 13 bases. Here the CDR3 DNA reads TGCAGCGCCACTAAGTGGCAGAACACTGAAGCTTTCGTT. Protein sequence: CSATKWQNTEAFV.

This chain connects TRBV11-2 to TRBJ2-7; 10 bases are shared with TRBD2. CDR3 length equals 15 residues. The V segment lost 5 bases and the J segment 3 bases; nucleotides outside the gene matches: 7. CDR1 is SGHAT and CDR2 is FQNNGV in the germline V gene. The CDR3 nucleotides are TGTGCCAGCAGCCAGGCGGGGACTAGCGACTACGAGCAGTACTTC. Residues: CASSQAGTSDYEQYF.

This clonotype came up once. The V gene is TRBV12-3 or TRBV12-4, the J gene TRBJ1-3; no definite D call. Trimming pared 3 bases from V and 4 bases from J, leaving 10 bases between. There are 14 residues in the CDR3. CDR3 in amino acids: CASSFGQRGNTIYF. CDR3 nucleotide sequence: TGTGCCAGCAGTTTCGGGCAGAGAGGAAACACCATATATTTT.

This chain uses TRBV20-1 with TRBJ2-5; 10 bases are shared with TRBD2. With 1 base clipped from V and 3 bases from J, the junction kept 8 bases outside the gene matches. CDR1 and CDR2 from the germline V gene are DFQATT and SNEGSKA (reference sequence). There are 16 residues in the CDR3. CDR3 DNA sequence: TGCAGTGCTAGAGTAACCGCTAGCGGGAGAGAAGAGACCCAGTACTTC. Translation: CSARVTASGREETQYF.

V gene TRBV14 combines with J gene TRBJ1-5, with D perhaps TRBD1 (5 bases). The germline gives CDR1 SGHDN, CDR2 FVKESK. The V and J ends lost 8 bases and 15 bases respectively, with 17 bases between them. The CDR3 is 11 residues long. This CDR3 reads CASSLRGTRHF. The CDR3 DNA follows: TGTGCCAGCTCACTCCGCGGGACTCGGCATTTT. Full variable domain (outside the CDR3, taken from reference TRBV14 and TRBJ1-5): EAGVTQFPSHSVIEKGQTVTLRCDPISGHDNLYWYRRVMGKEIKFLLHFVKESKQDESGMPNNRFLAERTGGTYSTLKVQPAELEDSGVYFCASSLRGTRHFGDGTRLSIL.

In this sample, this clonotype turned up a few times. The genes are TRBV7-9 and TRBJ2-2, with a possible D match to TRBD2 (5 bases). V lost 6 bases and J 4 bases, leaving 12 bases between the germline ends. Germline CDR1 is SEHNR and CDR2 is FQNEAQ (reference sequence). CDR3 size: 14 residues. The CDR3 DNA is TGTGCCAGCAGGGCGGGCAGGACCACCGGGGAGCTGTTTTTT. Translation gives CASRAGRTTGELFF.